This T cell receptor beta chain was recorded in a study of OX40 agonist ivuxolimab in advanced cancers. Sequenced by immunoSEQ multiplex PCR; TCRdb stores in-frame clones only, minus some. The table records about 24,000 clones, around 75% of them present only once. This CDR3 contains 15 residues. Germline V gene data show CDR1 as SEHNR and CDR2 as FQNEAQ (reference sequence). Trimming took 1 base from V and 0 from J; bases not matched to a gene: 2. The cohort excluded patients with autoimmune disease history or systemic immunosuppression. The chain is built from TRBV7-9 and TRBJ1-2; 7 bases align to TRBD1. Material: CD4+ or CD8+ T cells sorted from blood, obtained in a trial of the OX40 agonist ivuxolimab. This receptor was identified in an adult with an advanced solid tumor such as melanoma, head and neck, liver or kidney cancer. The CDR3: CASSLGDSPNYGYTF. The CDR3 nucleotides read TGTGCCAGCAGCTTAGGGGACAGTCCTAACTATGGCTACACCTTC.